The clone carrying this TCR beta chain was detected ten times or more. The data were obtained in a study of blood T cell repertoires in COVID-19. Turning to the study itself: Acute-phase and convalescent COVID-19 samples originated in the United States, Italy and Spain. T cells, B-cell-depleted T cells, or PBMCs supplied cDNA or gDNA.

Source study methods: By means of reference gene primer amplification, nucleated cell counts were estimated. Here immunoSEQ multiplex PCR was the method, and the copy in TCRdb shows in-frame clones only, minus some. V and J calls and clone size are given by that table; D and trimming were obtained from the DNA. The data contain around 100,000 clones, about 75% of them singletons. The CDR3 length is 13 residues. V trimming: 0 bases; J trimming: 8 bases; junction bases outside the gene matches: 1. Per germline, CDR1 SGHVS and CDR2 FNYEAQ. The chain links TRBV7-6 to TRBJ1-2; 9 bases are shared with TRBD1. The TCR was taken from a man older than 75 with acute or convalescent COVID-19. Source material: peripheral blood. This chain's CDR3 is CASSLATGGGYTF. The CDR3 DNA reads TGTGCCAGCAGCTTAGCCACAGGGGGCGGCTACACCTTC.